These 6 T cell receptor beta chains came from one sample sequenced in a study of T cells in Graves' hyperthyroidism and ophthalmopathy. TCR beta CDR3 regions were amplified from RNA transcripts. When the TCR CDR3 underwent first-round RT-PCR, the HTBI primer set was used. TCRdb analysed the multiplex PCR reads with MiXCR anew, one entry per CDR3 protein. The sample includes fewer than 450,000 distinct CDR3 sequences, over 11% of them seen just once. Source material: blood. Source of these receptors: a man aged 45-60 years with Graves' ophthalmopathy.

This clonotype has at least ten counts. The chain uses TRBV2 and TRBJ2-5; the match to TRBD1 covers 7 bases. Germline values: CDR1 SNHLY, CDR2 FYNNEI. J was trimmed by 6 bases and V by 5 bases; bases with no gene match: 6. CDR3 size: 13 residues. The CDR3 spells CASSLGQLKTQYF. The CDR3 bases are TGTGCCAGCAGTCTGGGACAGCTAAAGACCCAGTACTTC.

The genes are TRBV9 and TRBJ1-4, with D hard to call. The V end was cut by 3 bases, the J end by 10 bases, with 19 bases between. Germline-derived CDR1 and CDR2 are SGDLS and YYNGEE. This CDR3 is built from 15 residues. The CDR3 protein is CASSGGGQHGVKLFF. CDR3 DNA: TGTGCCAGCAGCGGCGGCGGTCAACACGGGGTAAAACTGTTTTTT.

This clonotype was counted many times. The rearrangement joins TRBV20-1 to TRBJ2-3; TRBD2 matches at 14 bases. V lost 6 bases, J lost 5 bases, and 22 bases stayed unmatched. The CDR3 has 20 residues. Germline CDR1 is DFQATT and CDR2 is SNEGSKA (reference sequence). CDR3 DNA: TGCAGTGCCCAAGACCCCGGACTAGCGGGAGGCCCCCCCCTTGGAGATACGCAGTATTTT. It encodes CSAQDPGLAGGPPLGDTQYF.

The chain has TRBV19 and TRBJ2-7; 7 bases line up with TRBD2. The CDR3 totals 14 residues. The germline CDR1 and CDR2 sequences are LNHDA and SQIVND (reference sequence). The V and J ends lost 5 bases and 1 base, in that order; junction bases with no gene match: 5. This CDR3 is CASSSPSGSYEQYF. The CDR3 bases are TGTGCCAGTAGTTCGCCTAGCGGTTCCTACGAGCAGTACTTC.

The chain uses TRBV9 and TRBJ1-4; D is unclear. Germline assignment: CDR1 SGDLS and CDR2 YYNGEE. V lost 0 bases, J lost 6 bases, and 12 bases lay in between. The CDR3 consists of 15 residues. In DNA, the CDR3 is TGTGCCAGCAGCGTAGGACGGAGCGAGTATGAAAAACTGTTTTTT. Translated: CASSVGRSEYEKLFF.

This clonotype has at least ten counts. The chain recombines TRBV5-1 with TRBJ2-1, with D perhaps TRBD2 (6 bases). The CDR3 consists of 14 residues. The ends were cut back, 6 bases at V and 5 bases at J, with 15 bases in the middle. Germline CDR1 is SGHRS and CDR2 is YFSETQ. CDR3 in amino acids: CASTPGGGHNEQFF. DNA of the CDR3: TGCGCCAGCACCCCCGGGGGTGGGCACAATGAGCAGTTCTTC.